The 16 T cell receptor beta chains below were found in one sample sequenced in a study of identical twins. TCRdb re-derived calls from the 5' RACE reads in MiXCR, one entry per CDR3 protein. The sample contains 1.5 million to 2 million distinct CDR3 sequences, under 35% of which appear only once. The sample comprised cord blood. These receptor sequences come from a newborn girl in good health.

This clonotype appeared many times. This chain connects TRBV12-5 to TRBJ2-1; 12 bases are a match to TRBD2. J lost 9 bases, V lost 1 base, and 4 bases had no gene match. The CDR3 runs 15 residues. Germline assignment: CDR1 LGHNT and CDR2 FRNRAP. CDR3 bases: TGTGCTAGTGGTTTGGACGGACTAGCGGGACGTGAGCAGTTCTTC. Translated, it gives CASGLDGLAGREQFF.

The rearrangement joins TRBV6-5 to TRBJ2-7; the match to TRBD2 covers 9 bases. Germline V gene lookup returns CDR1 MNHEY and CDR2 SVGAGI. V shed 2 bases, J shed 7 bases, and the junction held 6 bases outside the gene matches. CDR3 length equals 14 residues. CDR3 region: CASSYGGRGNEQYF. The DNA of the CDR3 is TGTGCCAGCAGTTACGGCGGGAGGGGCAATGAGCAGTACTTC.

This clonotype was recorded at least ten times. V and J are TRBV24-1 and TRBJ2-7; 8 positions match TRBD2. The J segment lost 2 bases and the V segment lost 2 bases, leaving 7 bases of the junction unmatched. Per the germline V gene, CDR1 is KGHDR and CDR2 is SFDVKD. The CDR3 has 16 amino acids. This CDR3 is CATSDSASGRPYEQYF. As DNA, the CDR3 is TGTGCCACCAGTGATTCGGCTAGCGGGCGTCCCTACGAGCAGTACTTC.

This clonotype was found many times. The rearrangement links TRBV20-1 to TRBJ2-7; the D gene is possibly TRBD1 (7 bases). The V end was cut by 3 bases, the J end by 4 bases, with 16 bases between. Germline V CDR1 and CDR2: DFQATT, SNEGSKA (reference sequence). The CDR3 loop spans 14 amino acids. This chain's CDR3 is CSASRQGLGYEQYF. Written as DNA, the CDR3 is TGCAGTGCTAGTAGACAGGGACTCGGGTACGAGCAGTACTTC.

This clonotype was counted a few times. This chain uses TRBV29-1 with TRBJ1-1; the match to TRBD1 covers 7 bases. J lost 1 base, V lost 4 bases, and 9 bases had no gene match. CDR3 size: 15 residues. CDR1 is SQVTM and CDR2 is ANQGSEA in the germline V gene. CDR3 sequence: CSVVTGVKRNTEAFF. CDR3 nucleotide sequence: TGCAGCGTTGTTACAGGGGTTAAGAGGAACACTGAAGCTTTCTTT.

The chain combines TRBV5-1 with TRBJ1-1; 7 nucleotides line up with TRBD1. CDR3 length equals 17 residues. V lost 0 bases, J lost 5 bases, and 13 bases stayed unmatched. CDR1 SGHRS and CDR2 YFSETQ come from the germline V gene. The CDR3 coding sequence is TGCGCCAGCAGCTTGGCTCGTCCTAGGGGGCAGAGAACTGAAGCTTTCTTT. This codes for CASSLARPRGQRTEAFF.

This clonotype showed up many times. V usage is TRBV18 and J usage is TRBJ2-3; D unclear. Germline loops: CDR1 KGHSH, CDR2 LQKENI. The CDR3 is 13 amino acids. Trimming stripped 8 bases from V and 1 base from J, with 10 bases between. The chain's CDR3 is CASSPLGTDTQYF. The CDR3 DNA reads TGTGCCAGCAGTCCGCTTGGCACAGATACGCAGTATTTT.

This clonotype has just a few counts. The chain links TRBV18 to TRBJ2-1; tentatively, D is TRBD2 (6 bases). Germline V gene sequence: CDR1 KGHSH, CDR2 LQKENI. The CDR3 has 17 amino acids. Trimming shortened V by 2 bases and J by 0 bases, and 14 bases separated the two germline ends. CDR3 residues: CASSPAWGGISYNEQFF. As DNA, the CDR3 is TGTGCCAGCTCACCAGCTTGGGGCGGGATCTCCTACAATGAGCAGTTCTTC.

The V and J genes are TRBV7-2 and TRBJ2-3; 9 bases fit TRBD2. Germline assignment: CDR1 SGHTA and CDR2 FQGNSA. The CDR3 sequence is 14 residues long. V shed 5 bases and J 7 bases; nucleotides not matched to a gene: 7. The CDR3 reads CASSLSGGTNTQYF. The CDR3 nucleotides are TGTGCCAGCAGCCTTAGCGGGGGTACAAATACGCAGTATTTT.

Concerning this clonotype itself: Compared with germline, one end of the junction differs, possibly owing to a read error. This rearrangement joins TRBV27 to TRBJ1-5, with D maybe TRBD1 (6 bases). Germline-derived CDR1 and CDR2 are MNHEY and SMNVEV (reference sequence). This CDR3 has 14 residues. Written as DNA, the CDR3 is TGTTCCAGCAGTGGACAGAATAGCAATCAGCCCCAGCATTTT. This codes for CSSSGQNSNQPQHF.

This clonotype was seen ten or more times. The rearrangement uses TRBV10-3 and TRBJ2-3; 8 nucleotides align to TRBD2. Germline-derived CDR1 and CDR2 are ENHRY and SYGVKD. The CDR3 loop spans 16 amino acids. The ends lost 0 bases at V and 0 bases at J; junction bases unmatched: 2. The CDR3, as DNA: TGTGCCATCAGTGAGTCAAAGCGGGGGAGCACAGATACGCAGTATTTT. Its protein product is CAISESKRGSTDTQYF.

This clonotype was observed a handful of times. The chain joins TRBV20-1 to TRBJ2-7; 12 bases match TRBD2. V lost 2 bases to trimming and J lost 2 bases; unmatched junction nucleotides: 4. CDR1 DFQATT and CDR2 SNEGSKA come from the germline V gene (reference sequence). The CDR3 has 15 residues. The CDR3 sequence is CSARRWTSGTYEQYF. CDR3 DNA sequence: TGCAGTGCTAGAAGGTGGACTAGCGGGACCTACGAGCAGTACTTC.

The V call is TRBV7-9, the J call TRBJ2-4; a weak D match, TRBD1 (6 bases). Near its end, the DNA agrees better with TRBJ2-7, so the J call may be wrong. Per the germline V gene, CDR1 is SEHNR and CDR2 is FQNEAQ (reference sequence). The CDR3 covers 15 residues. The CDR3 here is CASSPTRGAPYEQYF. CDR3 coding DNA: TGTGCCAGCAGCCCGACCAGGGGAGCGCCCTACGAGCAGTACTTC.

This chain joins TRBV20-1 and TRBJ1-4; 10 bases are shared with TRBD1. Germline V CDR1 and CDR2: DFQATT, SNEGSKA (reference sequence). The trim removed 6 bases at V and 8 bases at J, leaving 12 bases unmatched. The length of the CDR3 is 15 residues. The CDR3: CSAPGTGARREKLFF. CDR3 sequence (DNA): TGCAGTGCCCCCGGGACAGGGGCTCGGCGCGAAAAACTGTTTTTT.

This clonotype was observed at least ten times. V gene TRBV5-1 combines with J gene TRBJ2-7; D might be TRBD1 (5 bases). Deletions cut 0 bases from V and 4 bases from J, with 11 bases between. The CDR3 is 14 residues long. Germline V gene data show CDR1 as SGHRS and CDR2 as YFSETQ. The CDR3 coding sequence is TGCGCCAGCAGCTTGGAACCCGACAGATACGAGCAGTACTTC. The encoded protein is CASSLEPDRYEQYF.

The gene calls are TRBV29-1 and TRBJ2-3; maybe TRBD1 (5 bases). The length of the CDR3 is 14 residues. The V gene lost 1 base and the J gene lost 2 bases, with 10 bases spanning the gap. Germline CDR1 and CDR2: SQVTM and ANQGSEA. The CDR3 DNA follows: TGCAGCGTTGAAGGGGCCAGGGCCACAGATACGCAGTATTTT. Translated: CSVEGARATDTQYF.